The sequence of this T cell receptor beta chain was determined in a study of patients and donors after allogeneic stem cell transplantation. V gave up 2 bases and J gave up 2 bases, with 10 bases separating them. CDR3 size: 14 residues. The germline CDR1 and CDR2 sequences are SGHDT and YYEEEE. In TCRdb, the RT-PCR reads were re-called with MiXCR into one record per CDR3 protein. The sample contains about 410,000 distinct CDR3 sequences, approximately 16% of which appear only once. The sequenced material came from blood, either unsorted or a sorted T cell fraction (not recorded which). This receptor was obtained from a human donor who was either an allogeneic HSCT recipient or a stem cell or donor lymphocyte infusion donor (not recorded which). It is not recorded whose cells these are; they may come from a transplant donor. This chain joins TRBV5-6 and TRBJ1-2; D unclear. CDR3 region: CASSFIRRNYGYTF. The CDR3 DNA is TGTGCCAGCAGCTTTATTAGACGGAACTATGGCTACACCTTC.